This paragraph covers one TCR beta chain sequence. The data stem from a study of regulatory T cells in long-lasting Graves disease. Construction of TCR beta libraries relied on iRepertoire HTBI primers and on Arm-PCR targeting CDR3 regions. TCRdb re-called the multiplex PCR reads with MiXCR, one entry per CDR3 protein. The profile shows hundreds of thousands of distinct CDR3 sequences, roughly a sixth of them singletons. The sample's time point: newly diagnosed GD, antithyroid drugs for less than 3 months. RNA extracted from PBMCs served as the sequencing template. The V gene end was trimmed by 6 bases and the J gene end by 1 base; junction bases not matched to a gene: 8. This CDR3 has 16 residues. Germline values: CDR1 MNHEY, CDR2 SMNVEV (reference sequence). These data also formed part of another study, on T cells in Graves' hyperthyroidism and ophthalmopathy. Per that paper: TCR CDR3 underwent first-round RT-PCR with the HTBI primer set.

The chain carries TRBV27 and TRBJ2-3; 9 bases agree with TRBD2. Sequences were derived from peripheral blood mononuclear cells (PBMCs), sampled at new diagnosis, from a patient treated with antithyroid drugs. The receptor was isolated from a man younger than 30 with Graves disease. The CDR3 DNA sequence: TGTGCCAGCAGCCCACTAGCGGGTGGGGGCACAGATACGCAGTATTTT. Protein: CASSPLAGGGTDTQYF.